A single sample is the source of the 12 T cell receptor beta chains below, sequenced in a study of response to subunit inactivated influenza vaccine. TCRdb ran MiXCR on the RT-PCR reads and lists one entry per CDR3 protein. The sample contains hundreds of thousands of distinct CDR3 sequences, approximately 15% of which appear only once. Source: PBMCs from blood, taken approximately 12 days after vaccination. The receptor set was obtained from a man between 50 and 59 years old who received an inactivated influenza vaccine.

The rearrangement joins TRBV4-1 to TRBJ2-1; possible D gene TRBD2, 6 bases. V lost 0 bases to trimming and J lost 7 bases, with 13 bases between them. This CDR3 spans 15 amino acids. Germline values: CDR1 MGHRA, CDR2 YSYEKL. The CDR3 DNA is TGCGCCAGCAGCCAAGACAGCGGGTCCTGGAATGAGCAGTTCTTC. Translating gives CASSQDSGSWNEQFF.

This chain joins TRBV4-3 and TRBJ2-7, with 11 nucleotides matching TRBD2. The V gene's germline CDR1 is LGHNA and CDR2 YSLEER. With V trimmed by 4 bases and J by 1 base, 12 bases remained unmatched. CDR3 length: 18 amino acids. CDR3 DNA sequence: TGCGCCAGCAGCCCGCGGATCTCCGGGACTAGCGGATCCTACGAGCAGTACTTC. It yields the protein CASSPRISGTSGSYEQYF.

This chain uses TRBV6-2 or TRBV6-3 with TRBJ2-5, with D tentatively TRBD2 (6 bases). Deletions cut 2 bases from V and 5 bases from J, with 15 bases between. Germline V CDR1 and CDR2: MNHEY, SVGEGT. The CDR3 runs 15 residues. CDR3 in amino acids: CASSYGTRRWETQYF. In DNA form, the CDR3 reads TGTGCCAGCAGTTACGGGACTCGGAGGTGGGAGACCCAGTACTTC.

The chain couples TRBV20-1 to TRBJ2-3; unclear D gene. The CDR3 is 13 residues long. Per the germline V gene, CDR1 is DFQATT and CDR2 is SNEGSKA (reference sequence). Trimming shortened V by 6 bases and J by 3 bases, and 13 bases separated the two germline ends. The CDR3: CSAGPYKTDTQYF. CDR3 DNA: TGCAGTGCGGGTCCTTACAAGACAGATACGCAGTATTTT.

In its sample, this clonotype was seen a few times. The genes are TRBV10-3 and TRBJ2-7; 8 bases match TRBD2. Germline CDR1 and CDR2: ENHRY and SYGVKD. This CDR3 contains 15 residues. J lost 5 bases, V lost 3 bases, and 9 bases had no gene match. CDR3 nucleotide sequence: TGTGCCATCAGTGACTTATCGCTAGCGGGTGACGAGCAGTACTTC. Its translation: CAISDLSLAGDEQYF.

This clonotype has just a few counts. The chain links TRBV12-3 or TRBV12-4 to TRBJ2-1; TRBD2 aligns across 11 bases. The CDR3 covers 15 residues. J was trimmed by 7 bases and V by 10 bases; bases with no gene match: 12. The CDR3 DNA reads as TGTGCCACCCTACGTAGCGGGAGGGCAGGTAATGAGCAGTTCTTC. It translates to CATLRSGRAGNEQFF.

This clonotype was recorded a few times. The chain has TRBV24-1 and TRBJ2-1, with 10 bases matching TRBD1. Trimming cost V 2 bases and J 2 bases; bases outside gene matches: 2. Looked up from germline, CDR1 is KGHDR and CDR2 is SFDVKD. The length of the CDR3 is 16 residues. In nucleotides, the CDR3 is TGTGCCACCAGTGATTGGGGGACAGGGGCCTACAATGAGCAGTTCTTC. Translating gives CATSDWGTGAYNEQFF.

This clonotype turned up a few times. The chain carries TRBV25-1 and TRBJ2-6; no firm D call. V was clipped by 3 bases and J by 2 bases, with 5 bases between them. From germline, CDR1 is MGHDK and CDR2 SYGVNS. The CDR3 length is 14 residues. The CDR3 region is CASSEWAGANVLTF. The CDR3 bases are TGTGCCAGCAGTGAGTGGGCTGGGGCCAACGTCCTGACTTTC.

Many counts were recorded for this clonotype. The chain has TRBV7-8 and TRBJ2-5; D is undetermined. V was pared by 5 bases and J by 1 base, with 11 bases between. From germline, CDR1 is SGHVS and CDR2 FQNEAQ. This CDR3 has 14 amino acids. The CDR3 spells CASSPQQIQETQYF. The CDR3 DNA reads TGTGCCAGCAGCCCGCAACAGATCCAAGAGACCCAGTACTTC.

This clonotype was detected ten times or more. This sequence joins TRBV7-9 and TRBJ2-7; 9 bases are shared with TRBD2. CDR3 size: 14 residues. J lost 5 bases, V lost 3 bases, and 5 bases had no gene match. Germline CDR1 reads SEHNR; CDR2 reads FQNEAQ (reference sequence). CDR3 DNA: TGTGCCAGCAGCTTTTTGCGGGAGGGAAACGAGCAGTACTTC. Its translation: CASSFLREGNEQYF.

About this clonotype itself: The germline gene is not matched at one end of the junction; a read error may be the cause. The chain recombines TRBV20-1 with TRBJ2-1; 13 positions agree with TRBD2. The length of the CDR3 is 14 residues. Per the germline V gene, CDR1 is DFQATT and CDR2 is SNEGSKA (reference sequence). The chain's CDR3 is CSATTSGRRDELFF. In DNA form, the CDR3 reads TGCAGTGCCACGACTAGCGGGAGGAGGGATGAGCTGTTCTTC.

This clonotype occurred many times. The CDR3 protein is CASSLAGSNTGELFF. The CDR3 nucleotides are TGCGCCAGCAGCTTGGCGGGATCGAACACCGGGGAGCTGTTTTTT. The chain employs TRBV5-1 and TRBJ2-2; D is perhaps TRBD2 (5 bases). Trimming pared 0 bases from V and 0 bases from J, leaving 6 bases between. The germline CDR1 and CDR2 sequences are SGHRS and YFSETQ. This CDR3 contains 15 residues.